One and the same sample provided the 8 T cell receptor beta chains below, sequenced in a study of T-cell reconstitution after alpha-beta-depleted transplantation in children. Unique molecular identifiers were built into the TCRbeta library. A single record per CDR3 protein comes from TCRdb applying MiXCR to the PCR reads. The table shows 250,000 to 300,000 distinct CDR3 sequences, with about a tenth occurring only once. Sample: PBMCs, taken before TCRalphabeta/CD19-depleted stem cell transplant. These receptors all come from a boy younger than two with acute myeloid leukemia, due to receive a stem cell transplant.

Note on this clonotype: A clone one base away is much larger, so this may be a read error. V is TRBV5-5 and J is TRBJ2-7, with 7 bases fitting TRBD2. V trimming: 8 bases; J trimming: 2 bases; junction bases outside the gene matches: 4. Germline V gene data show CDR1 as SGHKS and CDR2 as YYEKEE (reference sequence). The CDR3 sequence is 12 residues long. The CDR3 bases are TGTGCCAGTCTAGCGGAGGCCTACGAGCAGTACTTC. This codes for CASLAEAYEQYF.

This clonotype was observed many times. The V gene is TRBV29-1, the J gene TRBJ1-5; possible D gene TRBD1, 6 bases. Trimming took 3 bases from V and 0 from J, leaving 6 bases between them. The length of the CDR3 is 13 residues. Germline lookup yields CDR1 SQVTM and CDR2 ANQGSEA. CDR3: CSVEDSSNQPQHF. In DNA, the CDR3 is TGCAGCGTTGAGGACAGTAGCAATCAGCCCCAGCATTTT.

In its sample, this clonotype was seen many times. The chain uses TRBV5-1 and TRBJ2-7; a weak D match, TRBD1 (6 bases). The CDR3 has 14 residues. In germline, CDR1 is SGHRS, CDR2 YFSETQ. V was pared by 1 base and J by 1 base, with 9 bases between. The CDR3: CASSLNRVSYEQYF. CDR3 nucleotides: TGCGCCAGCAGCTTGAACAGGGTTTCCTACGAGCAGTACTTC.

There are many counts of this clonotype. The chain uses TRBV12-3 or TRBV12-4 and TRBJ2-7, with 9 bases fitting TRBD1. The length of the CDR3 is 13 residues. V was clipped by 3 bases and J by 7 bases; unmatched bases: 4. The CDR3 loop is CASSFGTGWEQYF. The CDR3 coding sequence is TGTGCCAGCAGTTTCGGGACAGGGTGGGAGCAGTACTTC.

CDR3 in amino acids: CASSIAGAYEQYF. The CDR3 coding sequence is TGTGCCAGCAGCATAGCGGGGGCCTACGAGCAGTACTTC. The V and J genes are TRBV12-3 or TRBV12-4 and TRBJ2-7, with 9 bases that match TRBD2. The CDR3 consists of 13 residues. The V segment lost 6 bases and the J segment 2 bases; nucleotides outside the gene matches: 2.

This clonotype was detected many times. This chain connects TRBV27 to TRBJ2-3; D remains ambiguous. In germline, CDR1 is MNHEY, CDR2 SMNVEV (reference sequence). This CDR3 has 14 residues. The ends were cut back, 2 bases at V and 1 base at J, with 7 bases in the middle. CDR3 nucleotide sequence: TGTGCCAGCAGTTTACCAGGCCGCACAGATACGCAGTATTTT. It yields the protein CASSLPGRTDTQYF.

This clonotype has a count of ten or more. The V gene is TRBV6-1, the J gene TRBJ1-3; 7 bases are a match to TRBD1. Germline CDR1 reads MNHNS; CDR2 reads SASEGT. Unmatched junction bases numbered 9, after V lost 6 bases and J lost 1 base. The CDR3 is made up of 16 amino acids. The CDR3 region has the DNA TGTGCCAGCAGGGACCAACAGGGGATTTCTGGAAACACCATATATTTT. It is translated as CASRDQQGISGNTIYF.

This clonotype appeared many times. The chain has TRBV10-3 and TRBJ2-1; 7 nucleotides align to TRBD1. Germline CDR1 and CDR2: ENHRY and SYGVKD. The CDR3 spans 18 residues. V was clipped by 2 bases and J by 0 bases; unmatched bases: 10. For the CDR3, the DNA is TGTGCCATCAGTGAGGGAAATAGGGGGCCCAGCTCCTACAATGAGCAGTTCTTC. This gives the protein CAISEGNRGPSSYNEQFF.